The clone carrying this T cell receptor (beta chain) was counted between two and nine times. This specimen comes from a study of T cells after yellow fever vaccination. The J segment lost 2 bases and the V segment lost 3 bases, leaving 7 bases of the junction unmatched. CDR3 length equals 16 residues. Germline CDR1 and CDR2: SGHNT and YYREEE (reference sequence). 5'RACE template switching generated TCR cDNA, adding a universal primer site and UMIs. TCRdb recomputed calls from the 5' RACE reads with MiXCR, one row per CDR3 protein. The sample includes some 500,000 distinct CDR3 sequences, 13% of them seen just once.

The TCR was taken from a young man who received the YFV17D yellow fever vaccine. The chain uses TRBV5-4 and TRBJ2-2, with 7 bases matching TRBD2. The sample here was PBMCs, taken on the day of the yellow fever booster vaccination. CDR3 region: CASSWAGTTNTGELFF. The CDR3 bases are TGTGCCAGCAGCTGGGCCGGGACTACTAACACCGGGGAGCTGTTTTTT.